Following are 31 T cell receptor beta chains from one sample sequenced in a study of blood T cell repertoires in COVID-19. Produced via immunoSEQ multiplex PCR; TCRdb's table is partial and in-frame only. The data hold 310,000 or so clones, with approximately 86% observed a single time. Input material: peripheral blood. The receptors here all came from a woman aged 30 to 39 who had recovered from COVID-19.

The J gene is TRBJ2-2, the V gene TRBV4-1; D call uncertain. V was trimmed by 3 bases and J by 5 bases, leaving 7 bases between them. The CDR3 spans 13 residues. Germline V gene data show CDR1 as MGHRA and CDR2 as YSYEKL. CDR3 sequence reads: CASSHTRTGELFF. The CDR3, as DNA: TGCGCCAGCAGCCACACCCGGACCGGGGAGCTGTTTTTT.

This clone was found a few times. The chain uses TRBV29-1 and TRBJ1-1, with D unresolved. The V end lost 0 bases, the J end lost 2 bases, and 10 bases lay between the germline ends. The CDR3 runs 14 residues. The germline V gene encodes CDR1 SQVTM and CDR2 ANQGSEA. CDR3 coding DNA: TGCAGCGTTGAAGACGAGTATTTCAACACTGAAGCTTTCTTT. It yields the protein CSVEDEYFNTEAFF. Full variable domain (outside the CDR3, taken from reference TRBV29-1 and TRBJ1-1): SAVISQKPSRDICQRGTSLTIQCQVDSQVTMMFWYRQQPGQSLTLIATANQGSEATYESGFVIDKFPISRPNLTFSTLTVSNMSPEDSSIYLCSVEDEYFNTEAFFGQGTRLTVV.

This clone occurred once. The V gene is TRBV19, the J gene TRBJ2-3; the match to TRBD2 covers 13 bases. Trimming at V came to 4 bases and at J to 4 bases, leaving 17 bases not matched to a gene. This CDR3 is built from 20 residues. CDR1 is LNHDA, CDR2 SQIVND, per germline (reference sequence). The CDR3 sequence is CASSNPTLAGGPDGPDTQYF. The CDR3 DNA reads TGTGCCAGTAGTAACCCGACACTAGCGGGAGGGCCCGACGGTCCAGATACGCAGTATTTT.

The chain uses TRBV7-8 and TRBJ2-1; 11 bases align to TRBD2. There are 16 residues in the CDR3. Trimming at V came to 5 bases and at J to 7 bases, leaving 10 bases not matched to a gene. Looked up from germline, CDR1 is SGHVS and CDR2 is FQNEAQ. The CDR3 DNA follows: TGTGCCAGCAGCGCCACTAGCGGGAGAATGTATAATGAGCAGTTCTTC. The encoded protein is CASSATSGRMYNEQFF.

The chain has TRBV7-2 and TRBJ1-6; 8 bases fit TRBD1. V lost 4 bases to trimming and J lost 0 bases; unmatched junction nucleotides: 5. This CDR3 spans 17 amino acids. Germline V gene data show CDR1 as SGHTA and CDR2 as FQGNSA. The CDR3 loop is CASSSRTGISYNSPLHF. The DNA of the CDR3 is TGTGCCAGCAGCTCCAGGACAGGGATCTCCTATAATTCACCCCTCCACTTT.

The chain uses TRBV4-1 and TRBJ2-7, with TRBD2 matching over 15 bases. There are 17 residues in the CDR3. The germline gives CDR1 MGHRA, CDR2 YSYEKL. The ends lost 3 bases at V and 5 bases at J; junction bases unmatched: 8. The CDR3: CASSHGLAGGPGNEQYF. DNA for the CDR3: TGCGCCAGCAGCCACGGACTAGCGGGAGGGCCCGGGAACGAGCAGTACTTC.

The chain carries TRBV5-4 and TRBJ1-6, with a tentative D call TRBD1 (5 bases). Trimming took off 0 bases at V and 0 bases at J, with 13 bases between the two ends. This CDR3 is built from 18 residues. The germline gives CDR1 SGHNT, CDR2 YYREEE (reference sequence). CDR3 amino acids: CASSLEAGRSSYNSPLHF. As DNA, the CDR3 is TGTGCCAGCAGCTTGGAGGCAGGGAGGAGCTCCTATAATTCACCCCTCCACTTT.

The gene calls are TRBV7-2 and TRBJ1-2; D perhaps matches TRBD1 (6 bases). CDR1 and CDR2 (germline): SGHTA, FQGNSA. Trimming removed 2 bases from V and 13 bases from J, with 17 bases in between. This CDR3 has 13 amino acids. The CDR3 spells CASSLTWSRGTTF. The CDR3 coding sequence is TGTGCCAGCAGCTTAACCTGGTCCAGGGGTACCACCTTC.

V gene TRBV19 combines with J gene TRBJ2-7; 8 bases line up with TRBD1. With 2 bases clipped from V and 2 bases from J, the junction kept 5 bases outside the gene matches. Germline lookup yields CDR1 LNHDA and CDR2 SQIVND (reference sequence). This CDR3 has 15 amino acids. The CDR3 sequence: CASSIPSGQAYEQYF. In DNA, the CDR3 is TGTGCCAGTAGTATACCCTCGGGACAGGCCTACGAGCAGTACTTC.

The chain links TRBV6-4 to TRBJ2-7, with TRBD1 matching 7 bases. The CDR3 extends over 13 amino acids. J gave up 0 bases and V 6 bases, and 2 bases lay outside the gene matches. Germline CDR1 reads MRHNA; CDR2 reads SNTAGT. The CDR3 spells CASSGDSSYEQYF. The CDR3, as DNA: TGTGCCAGCAGCGGGGACAGCTCCTACGAGCAGTACTTC.

The chain is built from TRBV3-1 (or the pseudogene TRBV3-2) and TRBJ2-5; D is possibly TRBD1 (6 bases). From germline, CDR1 is LGHDT and CDR2 YNNKEL (reference sequence). The CDR3 extends over 13 amino acids. Trimming removed 4 bases at V and 3 bases at J, with 9 bases between. The CDR3 here is CASSPGTKETQYF. The CDR3 nucleotides read TGTGCCAGCAGCCCGGGGACAAAAGAGACCCAGTACTTC.

V and J are TRBV9 and TRBJ1-3, with D tentatively TRBD1 (5 bases). Germline V gene lookup returns CDR1 SGDLS and CDR2 YYNGEE. The CDR3 sequence is 14 residues long. V lost 0 bases and J 5 bases, leaving 9 bases between the germline ends. The CDR3 reads CASSVGGGRNTIYF. CDR3 coding DNA: TGTGCCAGCAGCGTAGGCGGGGGGAGAAACACCATATATTTT.

The rearrangement uses TRBV4-2 and TRBJ1-5; no reliable D call. Germline lookup yields CDR1 LGHNA and CDR2 YNFKEQ. Deletions cut 6 bases from V and 0 bases from J, with 12 bases between. The CDR3 has 15 amino acids. CDR3 DNA: TGTGCCAGCAGGAACTACGGGAATAGCAATCAGCCCCAGCATTTT. Translating it yields CASRNYGNSNQPQHF.

The CDR3 nucleotides are TGTGCCAGCAGACCCGCGGGACAGGGCAGCAATCAGCCCCAGCATTTT. It specifies CASRPAGQGSNQPQHF. This rearrangement joins TRBV5-5 to TRBJ1-5; the match to TRBD1 covers 9 bases. Germline loops: CDR1 SGHKS, CDR2 YYEKEE (reference sequence). The CDR3 is 16 residues long. Losses at the gene ends were 5 bases for V and 1 base for J; bases not matched to a gene: 7.

The chain combines TRBV18 with TRBJ2-5, with TRBD1 matching over 8 bases. Trimming cost V 0 bases and J 5 bases; bases outside gene matches: 8. Germline V lookup: CDR1 KGHSH, CDR2 LQKENI. The CDR3 extends over 16 amino acids. The CDR3 DNA sequence: TGTGCCAGCTCACCACCTCAGGGGGCGCTTGGTGAGACCCAGTACTTC. Protein: CASSPPQGALGETQYF.

This chain links TRBV9 with TRBJ2-7, with TRBD2 matching 11 bases. This CDR3 is built from 14 residues. J was trimmed by 3 bases and V by 2 bases; bases with no gene match: 1. Looked up from germline, CDR1 is SGDLS and CDR2 is YYNGEE. The DNA of the CDR3 is TGTGCCAGCAGCGTTGGGACTAGCGGCTACGAGCAGTACTTC. It translates to CASSVGTSGYEQYF.

The chain is built from TRBV10-1 and TRBJ1-3; a possible D gene is TRBD1 (6 bases). Trimming pared 4 bases from V and 2 bases from J, leaving 9 bases between. From germline, CDR1 is WNHNN and CDR2 SYGVQD (reference sequence). The CDR3 sequence is 14 residues long. The CDR3 sequence: CASSGGTTGNTIYF. In DNA form, the CDR3 reads TGCGCCAGCAGTGGTGGGACAACTGGAAACACCATATATTTT.

The chain combines TRBV28 with TRBJ2-1, with TRBD2 identical over 10 bases. The V and J ends lost 5 bases and 0 bases, in that order; junction bases with no gene match: 7. Looked up from germline, CDR1 is MDHEN and CDR2 is SYDVKM. The CDR3 loop spans 17 amino acids. DNA for the CDR3: TGTGCCAGCAGTATAGGACTAGCGGCTTACTCCTACAATGAGCAGTTCTTC. As protein: CASSIGLAAYSYNEQFF.

The chain is built from TRBV19 and TRBJ2-3, with TRBD2 identical over 8 bases. The CDR3 runs to 14 residues. Germline V gives CDR1 LNHDA, CDR2 SQIVND (reference sequence). Germline trimming cut 8 bases from V and 0 bases from J; bases unmatched to any gene: 4. In DNA form, the CDR3 reads TGTGCCAGTCGAGAGCGGGGGAGCACAGATACGCAGTATTTT. Protein: CASRERGSTDTQYF.

The DNA for the CDR3 is TGTGCCAGCAGCGTAGCTGCCGGGTGGGAAAAACTGTTTTTT. Translated, it gives CASSVAAGWEKLFF. The V and J genes are TRBV9 and TRBJ1-4; D gene uncertain. Germline V lookup: CDR1 SGDLS, CDR2 YYNGEE. The length of the CDR3 is 14 residues. The V end was cut by 0 bases, the J end by 8 bases, with 11 bases between.

The V gene is TRBV9, the J gene TRBJ2-2, with D possibly being TRBD2 (6 bases). The CDR3 is 12 residues long. The germline gives CDR1 SGDLS, CDR2 YYNGEE. V was cut by 7 bases and J by 2 bases, with 6 bases left in between. CDR3 DNA sequence: TGTGCCAGCGGACTAAACACCGGGGAGCTGTTTTTT. This sequence encodes CASGLNTGELFF.

The chain joins TRBV19 to TRBJ2-2, with D maybe TRBD1 (5 bases). V was trimmed by 4 bases and J by 6 bases, leaving 9 bases between them. CDR3 length: 13 residues. CDR1 is LNHDA, CDR2 SQIVND, per germline (reference sequence). CDR3 sequence: CASSTGSPGELFF. As DNA, the CDR3 is TGTGCCAGTAGTACAGGGTCCCCCGGGGAGCTGTTTTTT. The whole variable domain, filled in from reference TRBV19 and TRBJ2-2, reads DGGITQSPKYLFRKEGQNVTLSCEQNLNHDAMYWYRQDPGQGLRLIYYSQIVNDFQKGDIAEGYSVSREKKESFPLTVTSAQKNPTAFYLCASSTGSPGELFFGEGSRLTVL.

This clone was detected once. The genes are TRBV2 and TRBJ2-7, with unresolved D. This CDR3 spans 14 amino acids. Trimming left V 4 bases short and J 0 bases short, with 10 bases between. Germline CDR1 reads SNHLY; CDR2 reads FYNNEI. The CDR3 here is CASSGSILSYEQYF. CDR3 sequence (DNA): TGTGCCAGCAGTGGTAGCATTCTCTCCTACGAGCAGTACTTC.

This clone was seen only once. CDR3 in amino acids: CASSFLQGGYEQYF. The CDR3 coding sequence is TGTGCCAGCAGTTTTCTCCAGGGCGGCTACGAGCAGTACTTC. The chain carries TRBV28 and TRBJ2-7; tentatively, D is TRBD1 (5 bases). Germline lookup yields CDR1 MDHEN and CDR2 SYDVKM. Trimming took 3 bases from V and 3 from J, leaving 12 bases between them. This CDR3 region has 14 residues.

This chain links TRBV27 with TRBJ2-3, with TRBD2 matching over 8 bases. Per the germline V gene, CDR1 is MNHEY and CDR2 is SMNVEV (reference sequence). The CDR3 sequence is 16 residues long. The ends lost 6 bases at V and 4 bases at J; junction bases unmatched: 12. CDR3 nucleotide sequence: TGTGCCAGCAGACTAGCGGCTTTTTCAGTGGCAGATACGCAGTATTTT. This sequence encodes CASRLAAFSVADTQYF.

This chain uses TRBV7-2 with TRBJ1-5; the match to TRBD1 covers 8 bases. Germline values: CDR1 SGHTA, CDR2 FQGNSA. The length of the CDR3 is 16 residues. Unmatched junction bases numbered 13, after V lost 5 bases and J lost 7 bases. The CDR3 region is CASSPGDRGGWQPQHF. DNA for the CDR3: TGTGCCAGCAGCCCAGGCGACAGGGGTGGATGGCAGCCCCAGCATTTT.

The gene calls are TRBV3-1 (or the pseudogene TRBV3-2) and TRBJ1-5; the match to TRBD1 covers 10 bases. CDR3 length: 17 amino acids. Germline V gives CDR1 LGHDT, CDR2 YNNKEL (reference sequence). Losses at the gene ends were 4 bases for V and 4 bases for J; bases not matched to a gene: 10. The CDR3 DNA sequence: TGTGCCAGCAGCCCTTACCCAAGGACAGGGGGTAATCAGCCCCAGCATTTT. Its protein product is CASSPYPRTGGNQPQHF.

Concerning this clone itself: The identical CDR3 is also encoded by other nucleotide sequences in the sample. The chain has TRBV19 and TRBJ1-5; 7 nucleotides line up with TRBD1. The CDR3 runs to 15 residues. V was pared by 1 base and J by 1 base, with 1 base of the junction left unmatched. From germline, CDR1 is LNHDA and CDR2 SQIVND (reference sequence). CDR3: CASSIGQGSNQPQHF. The CDR3, as DNA: TGTGCCAGTAGTATAGGACAGGGAAGCAATCAGCCCCAGCATTTT.

This clone was recorded a few times. The rearrangement joins TRBV3-1 (or the pseudogene TRBV3-2) to TRBJ1-1; unclear D gene. The V gene lost 4 bases and the J gene lost 1 base, with 10 bases spanning the gap. CDR3 length equals 14 residues. Germline CDR1 LGHDT, CDR2 YNNKEL (reference sequence). The CDR3 DNA reads TGTGCCAGCAGCCCCCACAGTGAGAACACTGAAGCTTTCTTT. It is translated as CASSPHSENTEAFF.

The chain employs TRBV19 and TRBJ2-3; 9 nucleotides line up with TRBD2. The CDR3 totals 16 residues. V shed 1 base, J shed 1 base, and the junction held 3 bases outside the gene matches. Germline V gene lookup returns CDR1 LNHDA and CDR2 SQIVND (reference sequence). The chain's CDR3 is CASSIGGGARTDTQYF. The DNA for the CDR3 is TGTGCCAGTAGTATAGGCGGGGGGGCCCGCACAGATACGCAGTATTTT.

The chain is built from TRBV10-2 and TRBJ2-7; no clear D gene. CDR3 length: 13 amino acids. Germline assignment: CDR1 WSHSY and CDR2 SAAADI. The V gene lost 6 bases and the J gene lost 2 bases, with 11 bases spanning the gap. CDR3 sequence (DNA): TGCGCCAGCAGGTCGACTGGAACCTACGAGCAGTACTTC. As protein: CASRSTGTYEQYF.